The next 6 T cell receptor beta chains were all read from a single sample in a study of Graves' ophthalmopathy and Graves' hyperthyroidism. For repertoire sequencing, the TCR beta CDR3 regions were amplified from RNA transcripts. In the first round, RT-PCR was carried out with HTBI primers, and a multiplex PCR formed the second round. MiXCR was run by TCRdb on the multiplex PCR reads, yielding one entry per CDR3 protein. The data show around 590,000 distinct CDR3 sequences, with about 35% seen just once and around 4.6% held by the top ten. Sequenced: peripheral blood or thyroid tissue (not recorded which). Receptors originate from an adult man with Graves' hyperthyroidism.

Note on this clonotype: It may be a read error: a sequence one base away is much more abundant. V usage is TRBV19 and J usage is TRBJ2-2, with 8 bases aligning to TRBD1. Germline CDR1 and CDR2: LNHDA and SQIVND (reference sequence). The CDR3 length is 15 residues. The V segment lost 7 bases and the J segment 4 bases; nucleotides outside the gene matches: 8. CDR3: CASKGQARGTGELFF. The CDR3 DNA sequence: TGTGCCAGTAAGGGACAGGCCAGAGGCACCGGGGAGCTGTTTTTT. The whole variable domain, remainder taken from reference TRBV19 and TRBJ2-2, is DGGITQSPKYLFRKEGQNVTLSCEQNLNHDAMYWYRQDPGQGLRLIYYSQIVNDFQKGDIAEGYSVSREKKESFPLTVTSAQKNPTAFYLCASKGQARGTGELFFGEGSRLTVL.

The chain carries TRBV7-9 and TRBJ2-1; D is uncertain. The CDR3 length is 12 residues. Germline V CDR1 and CDR2: SEHNR, FQNEAQ (reference sequence). The germline V and J ends were trimmed by 6 bases and 8 bases, with 11 bases remaining between them. This CDR3 reads CASRMATHEQFF. The CDR3 bases are TGTGCCAGCAGGATGGCTACGCATGAGCAGTTCTTC.

Only a few counts were recorded for this clonotype. The chain combines TRBV2 with TRBJ2-1; D is ambiguous. The CDR3 totals 12 residues. Germline CDR1 reads SNHLY; CDR2 reads FYNNEI. Trimming left V 8 bases short and J 10 bases short, with 15 bases between. DNA for the CDR3: TGTGCCAGCCGTCAGGTCACTCGGGAGCAGTTCTTC. It codes for CASRQVTREQFF.

The chain uses TRBV10-3 and TRBJ1-1, with 9 nucleotides matching TRBD1. Germline V gene sequence: CDR1 ENHRY, CDR2 SYGVKD. Unmatched junction bases numbered 1, after V lost 2 bases and J lost 9 bases. The CDR3 has 12 amino acids. DNA of the CDR3: TGTGCCATCAGTGAGGGGACAGGGAAAGCTTTCTTT. Its translation is CAISEGTGKAFF.

The CDR3 coding sequence is TGTGCCAGTTCTCGGAGGGGGCGATCACCCCTCCACTTT. Its translation is CASSRRGRSPLHF. The chain has TRBV19 and TRBJ1-6; 7 bases align to TRBD1. Germline CDR1 reads LNHDA; CDR2 reads SQIVND (reference sequence). The V segment lost 8 bases and the J segment 10 bases; nucleotides outside the gene matches: 8. The CDR3 runs to 13 residues.

The chain links TRBV29-1 to TRBJ1-1, with D possibly TRBD1 on 5 matching bases. CDR1 is SQVTM and CDR2 is ANQGSEA in the germline V gene. The CDR3 is 14 residues long. With 8 bases removed from V and 3 bases from J, the gap between germline ends came to 19 bases. CDR3 protein: CSWGSRGRDTEAFF. CDR3 nucleotides: TGCAGCTGGGGGTCTAGGGGTCGGGACACTGAAGCTTTCTTT.